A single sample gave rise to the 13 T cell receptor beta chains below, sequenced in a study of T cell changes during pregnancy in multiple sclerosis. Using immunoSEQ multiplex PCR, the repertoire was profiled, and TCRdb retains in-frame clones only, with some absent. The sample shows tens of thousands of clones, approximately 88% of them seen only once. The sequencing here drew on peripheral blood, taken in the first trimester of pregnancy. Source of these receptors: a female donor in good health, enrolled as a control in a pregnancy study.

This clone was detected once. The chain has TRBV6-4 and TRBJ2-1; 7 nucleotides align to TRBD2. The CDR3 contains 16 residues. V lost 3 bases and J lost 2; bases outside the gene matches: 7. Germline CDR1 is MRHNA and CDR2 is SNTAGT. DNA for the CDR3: TGTGCCAGCAGTGATTGGGCTAGCGGTGCCTACAATGAGCAGTTCTTC. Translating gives CASSDWASGAYNEQFF.

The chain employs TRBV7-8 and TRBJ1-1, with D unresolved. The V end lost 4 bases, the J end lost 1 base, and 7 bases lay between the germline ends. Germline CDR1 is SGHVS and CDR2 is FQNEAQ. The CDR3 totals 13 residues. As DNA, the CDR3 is TGTGCCAGCAGCTCGCAGTCGAACACTGAAGCTTTCTTT. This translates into CASSSQSNTEAFF.

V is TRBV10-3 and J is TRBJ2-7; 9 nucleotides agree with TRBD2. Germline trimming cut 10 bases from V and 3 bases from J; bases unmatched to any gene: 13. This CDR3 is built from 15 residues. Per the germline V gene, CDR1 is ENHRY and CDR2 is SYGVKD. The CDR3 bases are TGTGCCACCACCCGAGGGCTAGCGGGATTCTACGAGCAGTACTTC. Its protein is CATTRGLAGFYEQYF.

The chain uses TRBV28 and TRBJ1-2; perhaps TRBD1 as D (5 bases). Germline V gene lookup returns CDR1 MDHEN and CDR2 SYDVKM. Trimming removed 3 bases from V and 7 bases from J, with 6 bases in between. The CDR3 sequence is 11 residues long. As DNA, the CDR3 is TGTGCCAGCAGTTTCAGGGTTGGCTACACCTTC. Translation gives CASSFRVGYTF.

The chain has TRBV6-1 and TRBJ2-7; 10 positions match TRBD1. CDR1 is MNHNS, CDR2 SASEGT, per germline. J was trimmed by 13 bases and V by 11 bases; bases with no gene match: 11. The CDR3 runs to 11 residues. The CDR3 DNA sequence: TGTGCCGGCCGGGACAGGGGTGCCCGCTACTTC. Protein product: CAGRDRGARYF.

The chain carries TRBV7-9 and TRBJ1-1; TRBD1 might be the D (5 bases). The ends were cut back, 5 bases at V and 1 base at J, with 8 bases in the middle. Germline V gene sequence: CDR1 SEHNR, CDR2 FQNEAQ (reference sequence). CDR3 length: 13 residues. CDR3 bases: TGTGCCAGCAGCGCGACAGAGAACACTGAAGCTTTCTTT. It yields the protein CASSATENTEAFF.

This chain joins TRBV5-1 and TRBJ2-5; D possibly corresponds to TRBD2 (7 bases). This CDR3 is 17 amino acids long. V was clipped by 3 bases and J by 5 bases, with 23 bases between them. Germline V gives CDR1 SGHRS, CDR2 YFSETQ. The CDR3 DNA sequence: TGCGCCAGCAGCTCCGGGGGGTTCTCAGGGGCCAGTGAGACCCAGTACTTC. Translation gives CASSSGGFSGASETQYF.

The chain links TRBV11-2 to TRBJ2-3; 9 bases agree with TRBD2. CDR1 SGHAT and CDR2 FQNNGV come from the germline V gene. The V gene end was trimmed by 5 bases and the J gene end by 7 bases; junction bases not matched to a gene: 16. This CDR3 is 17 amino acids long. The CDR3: CASSVRGPSGVGNTQYF. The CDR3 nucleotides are TGTGCCAGCAGCGTTAGAGGGCCTAGCGGGGTGGGGAATACGCAGTATTTT.

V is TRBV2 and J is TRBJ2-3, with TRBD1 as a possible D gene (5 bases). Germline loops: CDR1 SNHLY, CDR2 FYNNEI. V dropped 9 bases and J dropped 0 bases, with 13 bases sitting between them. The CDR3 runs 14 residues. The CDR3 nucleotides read TGTGCCAGGCAATCGACAGAAAGCACAGATACGCAGTATTTT. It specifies CARQSTESTDTQYF.

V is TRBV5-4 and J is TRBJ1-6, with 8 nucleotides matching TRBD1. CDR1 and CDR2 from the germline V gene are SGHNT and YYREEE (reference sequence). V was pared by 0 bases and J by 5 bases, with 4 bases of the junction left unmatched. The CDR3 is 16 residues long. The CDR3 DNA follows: TGTGCCAGCAGCTTGGACAGGGGGGCGAATAATTCACCCCTCCACTTT. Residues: CASSLDRGANNSPLHF.

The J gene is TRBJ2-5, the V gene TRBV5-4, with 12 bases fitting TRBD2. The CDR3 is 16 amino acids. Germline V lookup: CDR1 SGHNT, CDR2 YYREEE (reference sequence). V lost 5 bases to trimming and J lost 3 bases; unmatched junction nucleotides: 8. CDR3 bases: TGTGCCAGCAGAGACCTAGCGGGAGGGCCGAAAGAGACCCAGTACTTC. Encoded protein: CASRDLAGGPKETQYF.

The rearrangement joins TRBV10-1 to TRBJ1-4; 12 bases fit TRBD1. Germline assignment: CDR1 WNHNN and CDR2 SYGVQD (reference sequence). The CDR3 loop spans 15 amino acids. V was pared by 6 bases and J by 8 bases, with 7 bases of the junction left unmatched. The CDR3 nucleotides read TGCGCCAGCAGCAAAGGGGACAGGGGGCGAGAAAAACTGTTTTTT. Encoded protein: CASSKGDRGREKLFF.

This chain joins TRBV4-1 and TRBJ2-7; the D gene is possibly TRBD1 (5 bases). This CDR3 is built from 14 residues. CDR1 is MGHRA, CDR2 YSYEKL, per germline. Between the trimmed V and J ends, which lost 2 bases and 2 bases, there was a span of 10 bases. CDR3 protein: CASSQTTGTYEQYF. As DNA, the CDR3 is TGCGCCAGCAGCCAAACCACAGGCACCTACGAGCAGTACTTC.